This TCR beta chain is drawn from a study of shared clonotypes between healthy human individuals. Germline V gene sequence: CDR1 SGDLS, CDR2 YYNGEE. This CDR3 spans 12 amino acids. The V end was cut by 4 bases, the J end by 6 bases, with 9 bases between. A roughly 220 ng quantity of DNA, approximately 29,000 T cell genomes, went into the sorted-subset replicate PCRs. The data were produced by immunoSEQ multiplex PCR, yet TCRdb's version contains in-frame clones alone and is incomplete. In the table there are about 1,500,000 clones, around 97% of which are singletons. This clone was detected once. The antigen is not known. The same CDR3 arises from other DNA sequences in this sample as well. Study-wide points: Naive subsets generally had larger estimated richness than memory subsets.

The J gene is TRBJ2-3, the V gene TRBV9, with D unresolved. The origin of this receptor is a man younger than 40 in good health. Sequenced material: naive CD4+ T cells sorted from blood. Subset specified: CD45RA+ positively selected. The CDR3 region is CASSPPTDTQYF. CDR3 DNA sequence: TGTGCCAGCAGCCCCCCCACTGATACGCAGTATTTT.